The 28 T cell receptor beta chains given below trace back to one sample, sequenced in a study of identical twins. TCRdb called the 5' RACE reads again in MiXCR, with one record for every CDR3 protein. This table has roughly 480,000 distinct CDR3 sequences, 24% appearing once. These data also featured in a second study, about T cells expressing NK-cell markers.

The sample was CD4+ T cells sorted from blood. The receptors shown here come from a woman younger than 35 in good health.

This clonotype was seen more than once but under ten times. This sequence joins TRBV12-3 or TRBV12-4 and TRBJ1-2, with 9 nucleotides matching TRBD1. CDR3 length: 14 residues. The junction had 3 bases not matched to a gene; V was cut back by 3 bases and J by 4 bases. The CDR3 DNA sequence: TGTGCCAGCAGTTTGGGACAGGGAGTCTATGGCTACACCTTC. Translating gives CASSLGQGVYGYTF.

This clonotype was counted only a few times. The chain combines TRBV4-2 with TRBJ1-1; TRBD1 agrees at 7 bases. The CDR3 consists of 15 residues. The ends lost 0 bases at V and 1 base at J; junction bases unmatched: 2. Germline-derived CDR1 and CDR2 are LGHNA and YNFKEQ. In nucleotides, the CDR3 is TGTGCCAGCAGCCAAGATCGGACAGGGAACACTGAAGCTTTCTTT. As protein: CASSQDRTGNTEAFF.

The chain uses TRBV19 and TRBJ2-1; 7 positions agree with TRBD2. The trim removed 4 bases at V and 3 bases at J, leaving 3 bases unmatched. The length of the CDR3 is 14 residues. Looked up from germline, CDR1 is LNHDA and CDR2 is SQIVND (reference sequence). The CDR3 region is CASSTSGYYNEQFF. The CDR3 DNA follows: TGTGCCAGTAGTACTAGCGGATACTACAATGAGCAGTTCTTC.

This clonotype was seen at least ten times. The CDR3: CSAYRGRLNEQFF. The CDR3 DNA is TGCAGTGCGTACAGGGGGCGCCTCAATGAGCAGTTCTTC. The gene calls are TRBV20-1 and TRBJ2-1, with 9 positions matching TRBD1. CDR1 is DFQATT and CDR2 is SNEGSKA in the germline V gene (reference sequence). The CDR3 sequence is 13 residues long. The V and J ends lost 6 bases and 6 bases, in that order; junction bases with no gene match: 6.

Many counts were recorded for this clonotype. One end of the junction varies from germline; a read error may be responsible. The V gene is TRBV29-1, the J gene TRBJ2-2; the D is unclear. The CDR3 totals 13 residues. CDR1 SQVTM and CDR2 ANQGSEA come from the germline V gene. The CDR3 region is CSVQERLDGELFF. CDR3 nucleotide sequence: TGCAGCGTTCAAGAGAGGTTAGACGGGGAGCTGTTTTTT.

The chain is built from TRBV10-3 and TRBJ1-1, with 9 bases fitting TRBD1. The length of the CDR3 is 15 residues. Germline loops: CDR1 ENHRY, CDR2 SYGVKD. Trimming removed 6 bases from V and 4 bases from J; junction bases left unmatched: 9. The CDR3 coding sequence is TGTGCCATCAGGGGACAGGGACCTCTTGGCACTGAAGCTTTCTTT. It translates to CAIRGQGPLGTEAFF.

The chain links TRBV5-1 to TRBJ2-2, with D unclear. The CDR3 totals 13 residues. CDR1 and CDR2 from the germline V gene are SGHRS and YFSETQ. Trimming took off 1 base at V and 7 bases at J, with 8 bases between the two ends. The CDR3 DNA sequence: TGCGCCAGCAGCTTGCCTTTCGGCGGGGAGCTGTTTTTT. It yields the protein CASSLPFGGELFF.

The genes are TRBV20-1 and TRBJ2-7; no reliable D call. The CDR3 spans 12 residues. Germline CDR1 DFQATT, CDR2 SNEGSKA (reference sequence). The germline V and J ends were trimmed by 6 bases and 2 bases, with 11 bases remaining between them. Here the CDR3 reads CSASVATYEQYF. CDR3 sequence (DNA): TGCAGTGCCTCAGTGGCGACCTACGAGCAGTACTTC.

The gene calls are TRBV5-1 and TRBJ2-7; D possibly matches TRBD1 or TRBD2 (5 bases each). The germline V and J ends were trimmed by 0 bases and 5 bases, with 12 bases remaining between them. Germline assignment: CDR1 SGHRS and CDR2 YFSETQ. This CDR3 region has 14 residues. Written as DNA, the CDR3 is TGCGCCAGCAGCTTGGTCGGGACCAAGGACGAGCAGTACTTC. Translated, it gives CASSLVGTKDEQYF.

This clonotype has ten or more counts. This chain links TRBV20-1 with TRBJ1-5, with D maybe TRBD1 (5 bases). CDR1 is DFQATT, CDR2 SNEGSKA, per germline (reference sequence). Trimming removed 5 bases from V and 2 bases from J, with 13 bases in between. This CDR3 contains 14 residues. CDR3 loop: CSAQNGGGNQPQHF. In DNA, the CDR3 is TGCAGTGCTCAGAACGGAGGGGGCAATCAGCCCCAGCATTTT.

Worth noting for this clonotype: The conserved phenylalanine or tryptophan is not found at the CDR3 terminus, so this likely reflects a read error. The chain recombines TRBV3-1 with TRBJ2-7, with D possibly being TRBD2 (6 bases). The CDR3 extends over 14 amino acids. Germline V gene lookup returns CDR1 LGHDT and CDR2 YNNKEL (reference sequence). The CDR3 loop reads CASSPPGLSSEQYI. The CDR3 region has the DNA TGTGCCAGCAGCCCGCCGGGACTCTCCTCCGAGCAGTACATC.

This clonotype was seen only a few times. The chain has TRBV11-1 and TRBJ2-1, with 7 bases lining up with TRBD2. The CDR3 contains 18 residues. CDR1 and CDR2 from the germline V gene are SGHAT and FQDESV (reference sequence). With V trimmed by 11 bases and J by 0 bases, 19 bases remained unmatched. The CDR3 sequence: CAAGPVPSGDNSYNEQFF. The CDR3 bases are TGTGCCGCGGGGCCGGTTCCTAGCGGAGACAACTCCTACAATGAGCAGTTCTTC.

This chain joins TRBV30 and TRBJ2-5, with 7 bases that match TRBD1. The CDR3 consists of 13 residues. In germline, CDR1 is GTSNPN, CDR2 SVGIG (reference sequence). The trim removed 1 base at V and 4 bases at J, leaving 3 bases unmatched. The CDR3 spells CAWSAQGRETQYF. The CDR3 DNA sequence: TGTGCCTGGAGTGCACAGGGGCGAGAGACCCAGTACTTC.

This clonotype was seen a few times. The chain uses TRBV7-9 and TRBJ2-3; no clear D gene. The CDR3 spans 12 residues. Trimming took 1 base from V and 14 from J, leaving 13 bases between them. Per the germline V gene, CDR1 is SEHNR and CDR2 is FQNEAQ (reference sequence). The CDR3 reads CASSLETPYAYF. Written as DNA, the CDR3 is TGTGCCAGCAGCTTAGAGACTCCATACGCGTATTTT. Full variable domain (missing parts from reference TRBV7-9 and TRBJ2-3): DTGVSQNPRHKITKRGQNVTFRCDPISEHNRLYWYRQTLGQGPEFLTYFQNEAQLEKSRLLSDRFSAERPKGSFSTLEIQRTEQGDSAMYLCASSLETPYAYFGPGTRLTVL.

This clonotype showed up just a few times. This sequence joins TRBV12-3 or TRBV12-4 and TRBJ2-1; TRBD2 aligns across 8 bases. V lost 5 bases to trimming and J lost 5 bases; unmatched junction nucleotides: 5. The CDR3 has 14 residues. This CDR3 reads CASSLGGVDNEQFF. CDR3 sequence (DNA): TGTGCCAGCAGTCTCGGGGGGGTTGACAATGAGCAGTTCTTC.

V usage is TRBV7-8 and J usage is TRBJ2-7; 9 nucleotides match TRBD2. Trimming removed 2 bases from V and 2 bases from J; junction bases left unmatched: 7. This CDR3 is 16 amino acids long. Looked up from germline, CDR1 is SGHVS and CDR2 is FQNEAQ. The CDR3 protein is CASSLIPRGGAYEQYF. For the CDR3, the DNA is TGTGCCAGCAGCTTAATCCCCCGCGGGGGGGCCTACGAGCAGTACTTC.

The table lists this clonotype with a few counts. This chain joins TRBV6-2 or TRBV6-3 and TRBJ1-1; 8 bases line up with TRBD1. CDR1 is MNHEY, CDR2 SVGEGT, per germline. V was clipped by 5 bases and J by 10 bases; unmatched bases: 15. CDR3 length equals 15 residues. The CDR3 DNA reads TGTGCCAGCAGTCAGCCAACCGGGACAGGATCTGGAGCTTTCTTT. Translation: CASSQPTGTGSGAFF.

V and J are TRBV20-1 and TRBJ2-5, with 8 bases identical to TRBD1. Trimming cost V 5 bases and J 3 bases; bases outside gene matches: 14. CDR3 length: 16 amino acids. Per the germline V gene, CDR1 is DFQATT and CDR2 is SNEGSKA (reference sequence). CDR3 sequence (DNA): TGCAGTGCTGGATCGGTTACGACAGGGGCAAAAGAGACCCAGTACTTC. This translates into CSAGSVTTGAKETQYF.

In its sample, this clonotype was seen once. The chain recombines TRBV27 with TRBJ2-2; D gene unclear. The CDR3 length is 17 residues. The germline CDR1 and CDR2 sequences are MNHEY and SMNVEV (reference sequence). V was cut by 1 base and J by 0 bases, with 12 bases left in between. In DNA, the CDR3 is TGTGCCAGCAGTTTATGGACCCATCTCGCGAACACCGGGGAGCTGTTTTTT. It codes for CASSLWTHLANTGELFF.

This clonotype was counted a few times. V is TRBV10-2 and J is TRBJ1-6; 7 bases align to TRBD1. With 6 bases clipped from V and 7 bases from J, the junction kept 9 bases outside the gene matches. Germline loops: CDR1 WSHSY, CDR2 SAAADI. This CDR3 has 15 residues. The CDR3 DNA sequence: TGCGCCAGCAGCGACAGGGAGAGTCGGAATTCACCCCTCCACTTT. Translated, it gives CASSDRESRNSPLHF.

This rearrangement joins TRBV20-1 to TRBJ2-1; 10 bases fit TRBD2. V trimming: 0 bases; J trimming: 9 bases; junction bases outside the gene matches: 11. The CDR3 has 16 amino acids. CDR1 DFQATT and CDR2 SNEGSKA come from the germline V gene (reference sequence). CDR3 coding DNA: TGCAGTGCTAGAGATAGGCGGAGCGGGGGGGATCGTGAGCAGTTCTTC. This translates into CSARDRRSGGDREQFF.

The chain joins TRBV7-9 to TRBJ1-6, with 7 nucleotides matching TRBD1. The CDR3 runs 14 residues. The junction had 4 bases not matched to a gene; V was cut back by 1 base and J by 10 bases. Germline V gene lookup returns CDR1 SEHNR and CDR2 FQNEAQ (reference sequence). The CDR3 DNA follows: TGTGCCAGCAGCTTAGGGCAGGGGGAGTCACCCCTCCACTTT. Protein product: CASSLGQGESPLHF.

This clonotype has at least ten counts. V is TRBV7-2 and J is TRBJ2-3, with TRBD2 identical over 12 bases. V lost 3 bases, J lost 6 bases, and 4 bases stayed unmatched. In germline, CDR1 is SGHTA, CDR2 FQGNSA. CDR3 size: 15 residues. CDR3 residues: CASSLTSGSRDTQYF. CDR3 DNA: TGTGCCAGCAGCTTGACTAGCGGGAGCCGGGATACGCAGTATTTT.

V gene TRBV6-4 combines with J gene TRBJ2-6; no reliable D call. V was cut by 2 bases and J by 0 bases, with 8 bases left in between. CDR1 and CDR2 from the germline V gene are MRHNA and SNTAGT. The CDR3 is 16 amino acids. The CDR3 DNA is TGTGCCAGCAGTGACCCTCGAGTCTCTGGGGCCAACGTCCTGACTTTC. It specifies CASSDPRVSGANVLTF.

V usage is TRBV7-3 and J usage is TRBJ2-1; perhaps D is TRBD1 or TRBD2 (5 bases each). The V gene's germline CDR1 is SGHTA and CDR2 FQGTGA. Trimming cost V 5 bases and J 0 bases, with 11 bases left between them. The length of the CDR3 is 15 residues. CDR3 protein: CASSRGRGSYNEQFF. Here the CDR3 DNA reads TGTGCCAGCAGCCGGGGACGGGGCTCCTACAATGAGCAGTTCTTC.

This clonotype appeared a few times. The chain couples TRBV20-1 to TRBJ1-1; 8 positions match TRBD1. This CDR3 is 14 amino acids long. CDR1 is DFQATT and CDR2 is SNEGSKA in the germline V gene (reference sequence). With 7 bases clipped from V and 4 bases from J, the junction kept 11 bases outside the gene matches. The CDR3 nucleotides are TGCAGTGGCCGACGACAGGGGCTATTCACTGAAGCTTTCTTT. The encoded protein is CSGRRQGLFTEAFF.

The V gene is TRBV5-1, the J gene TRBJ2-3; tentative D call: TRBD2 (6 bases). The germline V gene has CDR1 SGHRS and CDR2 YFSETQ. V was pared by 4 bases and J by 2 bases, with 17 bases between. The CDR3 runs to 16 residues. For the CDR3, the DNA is TGCGCCAGCAGCATCGGGACTTCTTTAATCACAGATACGCAGTATTTT. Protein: CASSIGTSLITDTQYF.

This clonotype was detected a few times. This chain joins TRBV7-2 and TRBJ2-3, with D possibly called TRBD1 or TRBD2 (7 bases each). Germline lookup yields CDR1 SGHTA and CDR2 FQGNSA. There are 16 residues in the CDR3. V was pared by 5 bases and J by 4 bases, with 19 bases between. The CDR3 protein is CASSLFRGGTADTQYF. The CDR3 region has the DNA TGTGCCAGCAGCCTTTTCAGGGGGGGAACGGCAGATACGCAGTATTTT.